Each of the 22 T cell receptor beta chains below was sequenced from the same sample in a study of T cell changes during pregnancy in multiple sclerosis. The method was immunoSEQ multiplex PCR; TCRdb's version includes in-frame clones alone and lacks a portion of them. Of approximately 34,000 clones in the sample, just over 90% were seen once. Sequencing was performed on CD4+ T cells from peripheral blood mononuclear cells, taken in the second trimester of pregnancy. These receptors were collected from a female donor with multiple sclerosis, enrolled in a pregnancy study.

This chain links TRBV7-2 with TRBJ2-1; D uncertain. The CDR3 is 15 residues long. Germline CDR1 SGHTA, CDR2 FQGNSA. V lost 2 bases, J lost 7 bases, and 15 bases lay in between. The CDR3 DNA sequence: TGTGCCAGCAGCTTAAGCGTCACGCGGCCAAATGAGCAGTTCTTC. Amino acids: CASSLSVTRPNEQFF.

This clone was found once. This chain connects TRBV12-5 to TRBJ1-1; possible D gene TRBD1, 5 bases. The V end lost 1 base, the J end lost 0 bases, and 24 bases lay between the germline ends. CDR3 size: 20 residues. Germline V CDR1 and CDR2: LGHNT, FRNRAP. The CDR3 nucleotides read TGTGCTAGTGGTTTGGCCCCTCTTATTAAGGATGGGGCGATGAACACTGAAGCTTTCTTT. It codes for CASGLAPLIKDGAMNTEAFF.

This chain joins TRBV5-1 and TRBJ2-3; the D gene is possibly TRBD2 (6 bases). This CDR3 has 17 residues. Trimming took off 4 bases at V and 2 bases at J, with 20 bases between the two ends. Germline values: CDR1 SGHRS, CDR2 YFSETQ. In DNA, the CDR3 is TGCGCCAGCAGCCCCGAAGTTGGAGGGTGGGCCACAGATACGCAGTATTTT. Amino acid sequence: CASSPEVGGWATDTQYF.

The CDR3: CASSRAGRFYEQYF. The DNA of the CDR3 is TGTGCCAGCAGCAGAGCCGGGAGATTTTACGAGCAGTACTTC. The gene calls are TRBV27 and TRBJ2-7, with D possibly being TRBD2 (6 bases). The CDR3 contains 14 residues. The germline V gene has CDR1 MNHEY and CDR2 SMNVEV (reference sequence). Trimming left V 6 bases short and J 4 bases short, with 16 bases between.

This clone was observed a single time. The V gene is TRBV6-4, the J gene TRBJ2-1, with D possibly matching TRBD2 (5 bases). Trimming took off 6 bases at V and 4 bases at J, with 19 bases between the two ends. This CDR3 comprises 16 residues. Germline CDR1 is MRHNA and CDR2 is SNTAGT. DNA for the CDR3: TGTGCCAGCAGCAAATCCGGGGTCCTAGGGTACAATGAGCAGTTCTTC. Protein product: CASSKSGVLGYNEQFF.

The chain uses TRBV19 and TRBJ1-1, with D maybe TRBD1 (6 bases). The V gene lost 5 bases and the J gene lost 2 bases, with 15 bases spanning the gap. CDR3 size: 15 residues. Germline-derived CDR1 and CDR2 are LNHDA and SQIVND (reference sequence). In DNA form, the CDR3 reads TGTGCCAGTAGTTCTCCTACCAGGGGTAACACTGAAGCTTTCTTT. Protein product: CASSSPTRGNTEAFF.

V usage is TRBV4-1 and J usage is TRBJ1-5; 9 bases map to TRBD1. Germline V gene data show CDR1 as MGHRA and CDR2 as YSYEKL. The trim removed 5 bases at V and 5 bases at J, leaving 7 bases unmatched. This CDR3 has 15 amino acids. The CDR3: CASSFTGQGDQPQHF. CDR3 DNA: TGCGCCAGCAGCTTTACGGGACAGGGCGATCAGCCCCAGCATTTT.

The V gene is TRBV27, the J gene TRBJ2-2, with 7 bases identical to TRBD1. With 3 bases clipped from V and 7 bases from J, the junction kept 8 bases outside the gene matches. The CDR3 consists of 15 residues. Germline-derived CDR1 and CDR2 are MNHEY and SMNVEV (reference sequence). The CDR3 loop reads CASSLRQGTNGELFF. The CDR3 DNA reads TGTGCCAGCAGTTTGAGACAGGGAACGAACGGGGAGCTGTTTTTT.

V usage is TRBV30 and J usage is TRBJ2-1; 10 bases map to TRBD2. The CDR3 is 16 amino acids. The J segment lost 4 bases and the V segment lost 0 bases, leaving 6 bases of the junction unmatched. Germline V gives CDR1 GTSNPN, CDR2 SVGIG (reference sequence). As DNA, the CDR3 is TGTGCCTGGAGTGTACGAGGTAGCGGGAGGTACAATGAGCAGTTCTTC. Its protein is CAWSVRGSGRYNEQFF. Variable domain in full (rest from reference TRBV30 and TRBJ2-1): SQTIHQWPATLVQPVGSPLSLECTVEGTSNPNLYWYRQAAGRGLQLLFYSVGIGQISSEVPQNLSASRPQDRQFILSSKKLLLSDSGFYLCAWSVRGSGRYNEQFFGPGTRLTVL.

The chain employs TRBV25-1 and TRBJ1-2, with TRBD1 identical over 9 bases. The ends lost 4 bases at V and 7 bases at J; junction bases unmatched: 10. The CDR3 runs to 15 residues. Germline CDR1 reads MGHDK; CDR2 reads SYGVNS. CDR3 in DNA: TGTGCCAGCAGTGGCCCGGGACAGGGAAAGTCTGGCTACACCTTC. Protein: CASSGPGQGKSGYTF.

The rearrangement links TRBV5-4 to TRBJ2-7, with TRBD1 identical over 7 bases. The V gene's germline CDR1 is SGHNT and CDR2 YYREEE (reference sequence). With V trimmed by 1 base and J by 6 bases, 7 bases remained unmatched. The CDR3 consists of 14 residues. The CDR3, as DNA: TGTGCCAGCAGCTTGCGGGACAGTCCTAGCGAGCAGTACTTC. Residues: CASSLRDSPSEQYF. Full variable domain (missing parts from reference TRBV5-4 and TRBJ2-7): ETGVTQSPTHLIKTRGQQVTLRCSSQSGHNTVSWYQQALGQGPQFIFQYYREEENGRGNFPPRFSGLQFPNYSSELNVNALELDDSALYLCASSLRDSPSEQYFGPGTRLTVT.

The gene calls are TRBV6-6 and TRBJ2-3, with 7 bases aligning to TRBD2. V lost 0 bases and J lost 6; bases outside the gene matches: 3. The CDR3 consists of 14 residues. The germline V gene has CDR1 MNHNY and CDR2 SVGAGI (reference sequence). CDR3 in amino acids: CASSYSGGSDTQYF. The CDR3 DNA sequence: TGTGCCAGCAGTTACTCCGGCGGGAGTGATACGCAGTATTTT.

The chain carries TRBV7-2 and TRBJ2-1; 11 bases line up with TRBD2. The V gene's germline CDR1 is SGHTA and CDR2 FQGNSA. The CDR3 sequence is 17 residues long. J was trimmed by 0 bases and V by 3 bases; bases with no gene match: 4. The chain's CDR3 is CASSFLGLAGSYNEQFF. CDR3 in DNA: TGTGCCAGCAGCTTCTTAGGACTAGCGGGCTCCTACAATGAGCAGTTCTTC. Using reference TRBV7-2 and TRBJ2-1 for the parts outside the CDR3, the full variable domain is GAGVSQSPSNKVTEKGKDVELRCDPISGHTALYWYRQSLGQGLEFLIYFQGNSAPDKSGLPSDRFSAERTGGSVSTLTIQRTQQEDSAVYLCASSFLGLAGSYNEQFFGPGTRLTVL.

The chain joins TRBV4-2 to TRBJ2-7; TRBD2 matches at 8 bases. V gave up 4 bases and J gave up 3 bases; unmatched junction bases: 8. This CDR3 is 15 amino acids long. CDR1 is LGHNA and CDR2 is YNFKEQ in the germline V gene. CDR3 in DNA: TGTGCCAGCAGCCTAGCCGGGACTAGGGTCTACGAGCAGTACTTC. As protein: CASSLAGTRVYEQYF.

This chain connects TRBV6-1 to TRBJ1-2; tentatively, D is TRBD1 (5 bases). The CDR3 consists of 11 residues. The V and J ends lost 6 bases and 7 bases respectively, with 9 bases between them. The germline CDR1 and CDR2 sequences are MNHNS and SASEGT. The CDR3 loop reads CASRGDSGYTF. DNA of the CDR3: TGTGCCAGCAGGGGGGACTCTGGCTACACCTTC.

The V gene is TRBV30, the J gene TRBJ2-3; D perhaps matches TRBD1 (6 bases). V gave up 2 bases and J gave up 10 bases, with 13 bases separating them. The V gene's germline CDR1 is GTSNPN and CDR2 SVGIG (reference sequence). The CDR3 is 12 residues long. CDR3 residues: CAWSLGQGPQYF. DNA of the CDR3: TGTGCCTGGAGTCTTGGTCAGGGGCCGCAGTATTTT.

This CDR3 reads CAIPGVSSNQPQHF. Here the CDR3 DNA reads TGTGCCATCCCGGGGGTTTCGAGCAATCAGCCCCAGCATTTT. The V and J genes are TRBV11-2 and TRBJ1-5, with a weak D call TRBD1 (5 bases). CDR3 length equals 14 residues. The V end was cut by 10 bases, the J end by 1 base, with 14 bases between. From germline, CDR1 is SGHAT and CDR2 FQNNGV. The full variable domain, rest sourced from reference TRBV11-2 and TRBJ1-5, is EAGVAQSPRYKIIEKRQSVAFWCNPISGHATLYWYQQILGQGPKLLIQFQNNGVVDDSQLPKDRFSAERLKGVDSTLKIQPAKLEDSAVYLCAIPGVSSNQPQHFGDGTRLSIL.

This chain uses TRBV4-2 with TRBJ1-2; TRBD1 might be the D (5 bases). This CDR3 is built from 15 residues. V lost 4 bases to trimming and J lost 10 bases, with 22 bases between them. The V gene's germline CDR1 is LGHNA and CDR2 YNFKEQ. The CDR3 protein is CASSLRGAGGGDYTF. As DNA, the CDR3 is TGTGCCAGCAGCCTAAGGGGAGCCGGCGGGGGTGACTACACCTTC.

The rearrangement joins TRBV7-3 to TRBJ1-2; D gene ambiguous. V lost 5 bases to trimming and J lost 4 bases, with 23 bases between them. The CDR3 length is 17 residues. CDR1 SGHTA and CDR2 FQGTGA come from the germline V gene. The CDR3 DNA is TGTGCCAGCAGCCGCCTCCCAACCTCCACGACATCCTATGGCTACACCTTC. It yields the protein CASSRLPTSTTSYGYTF.

This clone was picked up one time. This chain joins TRBV18 and TRBJ1-2; 9 bases fit TRBD1. Germline V gene lookup returns CDR1 KGHSH and CDR2 LQKENI. The CDR3 has 18 amino acids. The V segment lost 3 bases and the J segment 1 base; nucleotides outside the gene matches: 12. The CDR3 loop is CASSPSQGAQRINYGYTF. DNA for the CDR3: TGTGCCAGCTCACCTTCACAGGGGGCTCAGCGGATTAACTATGGCTACACCTTC.

The rearrangement uses TRBV19 and TRBJ1-1, with TRBD1 matching over 8 bases. The CDR3 runs 15 residues. Trimming cost V 6 bases and J 4 bases; bases outside gene matches: 10. Germline CDR1 is LNHDA and CDR2 is SQIVND (reference sequence). The CDR3 spells CASSQTGEVSTEAFF. CDR3 nucleotide sequence: TGTGCCAGTAGCCAGACAGGGGAGGTGAGCACTGAAGCTTTCTTT.

The V call is TRBV30, the J call TRBJ2-7; D uncertain. This CDR3 is built from 12 residues. Trimming removed 2 bases from V and 3 bases from J, with 8 bases in between. CDR1 and CDR2 from the germline V gene are GTSNPN and SVGIG (reference sequence). The CDR3 nucleotides read TGTGCCTGGAGTATGGCCCGCTACGAGCAGTACTTC. Protein product: CAWSMARYEQYF.